A single sample is the source of the 21 T cell receptor beta chains below, sequenced in a study of T cell repertoires in cytomegalovirus infection. TCRdb reprocessed the reads via MiXCR and lists one record per CDR3 protein. This table has about 230,000 distinct CDR3 sequences, about 20% appearing once. Sample: CD8+ T cells from PBMCs. The receptors come from a human donor in good health (CMV status not recorded). Some clones in this sample may be carry-over from other donors' samples.

This clonotype was detected ten times or more. The chain combines TRBV7-2 with TRBJ2-1; D uncertain. Germline V gene sequence: CDR1 SGHTA, CDR2 FQGNSA. The CDR3 is 13 amino acids. The germline V and J ends were trimmed by 5 bases and 7 bases, with 12 bases remaining between them. CDR3 in amino acids: CASSPPGENEQFF. DNA of the CDR3: TGTGCCAGCAGCCCCCCCGGAGAGAATGAGCAGTTCTTC.

This clonotype has only a few counts. The rearrangement uses TRBV29-1 and TRBJ1-3, with 10 positions matching TRBD1. With 6 bases clipped from V and 3 bases from J, the junction kept 8 bases outside the gene matches. Germline values: CDR1 SQVTM, CDR2 ANQGSEA. The CDR3 loop spans 15 amino acids. CDR3: CSVLTGGSYGNTIYF. DNA for the CDR3: TGCAGCGTCCTGACAGGGGGCTCATATGGAAACACCATATATTTT. Looking up the rest from reference TRBV29-1 and TRBJ1-3 gives the full variable domain: SAVISQKPSRDICQRGTSLTIQCQVDSQVTMMFWYRQQPGQSLTLIATANQGSEATYESGFVIDKFPISRPNLTFSTLTVSNMSPEDSSIYLCSVLTGGSYGNTIYFGEGSWLTVV.

This clonotype was seen a handful of times. This chain uses TRBV6-2 or TRBV6-3 with TRBJ2-5, with a possible D match to TRBD2 (5 bases). Trimming shortened V by 7 bases and J by 0 bases, and 12 bases separated the two germline ends. Germline V CDR1 and CDR2: MNHEY, SVGEGT. This CDR3 region has 14 residues. The CDR3 DNA is TGTGCCAGCATCCAGACGGGGTACCAAGAGACCCAGTACTTC. This translates into CASIQTGYQETQYF.

The table lists this clonotype with many counts. The rearrangement joins TRBV12-3 or TRBV12-4 to TRBJ1-5; D is unresolved. With 2 bases removed from V and 4 bases from J, the gap between germline ends came to 6 bases. The CDR3 length is 13 residues. CDR3 sequence (DNA): TGTGCCAGCAGTTTAAAACTAAATCAGCCCCAGCATTTT. Translating gives CASSLKLNQPQHF.

This clonotype was seen repeatedly, ten times or more. The rearrangement uses TRBV7-2 and TRBJ1-5, with a possible D match to TRBD1 (5 bases). Germline V CDR1 and CDR2: SGHTA, FQGNSA. The CDR3 contains 15 residues. Trimming left V 5 bases short and J 7 bases short, with 18 bases between. The CDR3 nucleotides read TGTGCCAGCAGCCTCAATCGGGGACCGGACCAGCCCCAGCATTTT. Its translation is CASSLNRGPDQPQHF.

This clonotype showed up just a few times. The DNA of the CDR3 is TGCGCCAGCAGCCAAGTGCCAGACCGCGGCCAGCCCCAGCATTTT. This codes for CASSQVPDRGQPQHF. The chain recombines TRBV4-1 with TRBJ1-5, with D unclear. The CDR3 has 15 residues. V dropped 1 base and J dropped 7 bases, with 14 bases sitting between them. Germline assignment: CDR1 MGHRA and CDR2 YSYEKL.

A few counts support this clonotype. The rearrangement joins TRBV30 to TRBJ1-6, with 9 positions matching TRBD1. In germline, CDR1 is GTSNPN, CDR2 SVGIG (reference sequence). Trimming removed 2 bases from V and 9 bases from J; junction bases left unmatched: 8. The length of the CDR3 is 15 residues. This chain's CDR3 is CAWSPRDRETSPLHF. CDR3 DNA sequence: TGTGCCTGGAGTCCCCGGGACAGGGAAACTTCACCCCTCCACTTT.

In its sample, this clonotype was seen many times. The V gene is TRBV6-5, the J gene TRBJ1-1; 7 bases match TRBD1. Germline trimming cut 4 bases from V and 1 base from J; bases unmatched to any gene: 3. The CDR3 is made up of 14 amino acids. CDR1 is MNHEY, CDR2 SVGAGI, per germline. The CDR3 DNA reads as TGTGCCAGCAGTTCGGGGACAGCGAACACTGAAGCTTTCTTT. This encodes CASSSGTANTEAFF.

This clonotype has a count of ten or more. The chain couples TRBV4-1 to TRBJ1-5, with D tentatively TRBD1 (5 bases). V lost 0 bases and J lost 5, with 11 bases in between. The CDR3 has 15 amino acids. Germline loops: CDR1 MGHRA, CDR2 YSYEKL. The CDR3 here is CASSQDGGGDQPQHF. DNA for the CDR3: TGCGCCAGCAGCCAAGATGGAGGAGGGGATCAGCCCCAGCATTTT.

The chain employs TRBV24-1 and TRBJ1-2; the D gene is possibly TRBD1 (5 bases). This CDR3 has 15 amino acids. The V gene lost 5 bases and the J gene lost 2 bases, with 14 bases spanning the gap. Per germline, CDR1 KGHDR and CDR2 SFDVKD. In DNA form, the CDR3 reads TGTGCCACCAGTGTGAGGGTGGAGGGGAACTATGGCTACACCTTC. It encodes CATSVRVEGNYGYTF.

This clonotype was seen many times. This chain links TRBV7-9 with TRBJ1-5; TRBD1 agrees at 11 bases. The CDR3 sequence is 16 residues long. CDR1 and CDR2 from the germline V gene are SEHNR and FQNEAQ (reference sequence). Trimming cost V 5 bases and J 1 base; bases outside gene matches: 4. In DNA form, the CDR3 reads TGTGCCAGCAGCCCAGGGACAGGGGGGAGCAATCAGCCCCAGCATTTT. Translating gives CASSPGTGGSNQPQHF.

This clonotype appeared once. Germline and junction disagree at one end, which may indicate a read error. The chain is built from TRBV7-6 and TRBJ1-1, with D uncertain. Germline lookup yields CDR1 SGHVS and CDR2 FNYEAQ. The CDR3 is 14 residues long. CDR3 sequence (DNA): TGTGCCGGCAGCCCCCCACGGGAGAACACTGAGGCTTTCTTT. Amino acids: CAGSPPRENTEAFF. The entire variable domain, with the rest obtained from reference TRBV7-6 and TRBJ1-1, is as follows: GAGVSQSPRYKVTKRGQDVALRCDPISGHVSLYWYRQALGQGPEFLTYFNYEAQQDKSGLPNDRFSAERPEGSISTLTIQRTEQRDSAMYRCAGSPPRENTEAFFGQGTRLTVV.

As for this clonotype: This CDR3 is missing its conserved last phenylalanine or tryptophan, likely due to a read error. V is TRBV4-1 and J is TRBJ1-2; 9 nucleotides match TRBD1. The CDR3 runs 16 residues. V was pared by 1 base and J by 2 bases, with 5 bases of the junction left unmatched. CDR1 and CDR2 from the germline V gene are MGHRA and YSYEKL. The CDR3 loop is CASSQGTGEWNYGYTI. CDR3 DNA sequence: TGCGCCAGCAGCCAAGGGACAGGGGAATGGAACTATGGCTACACCATC.

The chain links TRBV11-2 to TRBJ1-1; the D is unclear. The CDR3 covers 14 residues. Germline V lookup: CDR1 SGHAT, CDR2 FQNNGV. The ends were cut back, 5 bases at V and 12 bases at J, with 22 bases in the middle. The CDR3 spells CASSAPLWGRETFF. In nucleotides, the CDR3 is TGTGCCAGCAGCGCTCCTCTCTGGGGAAGGGAAACTTTCTTT. Supplemented by reference TRBV11-2 and TRBJ1-1, the full variable domain reads EAGVAQSPRYKIIEKRQSVAFWCNPISGHATLYWYQQILGQGPKLLIQFQNNGVVDDSQLPKDRFSAERLKGVDSTLKIQPAKLEDSAVYLCASSAPLWGRETFFGQGTRLTVV.

Comment on this clonotype: The junction departs from the called germline gene at one end, perhaps through a read error. V usage is TRBV7-9 and J usage is TRBJ2-7; D is perhaps TRBD1 (5 bases). CDR3 length: 15 residues. CDR1 and CDR2 from the germline V gene are SEHNR and FQNEAQ (reference sequence). The CDR3 region has the DNA TGTGCCAGCAGCTCCTCGGACAAGCCCCAGTACGGGCAGTACTTC. Translation: CASSSSDKPQYGQYF.

This clonotype came up a few times. This chain links TRBV19 with TRBJ2-1, with 7 nucleotides matching TRBD2. Germline V lookup: CDR1 LNHDA, CDR2 SQIVND (reference sequence). V shed 10 bases and J 4 bases; nucleotides not matched to a gene: 7. The length of the CDR3 is 13 residues. The chain's CDR3 is CATAAGEYNEQFF. CDR3 DNA: TGTGCCACAGCGGCGGGGGAGTACAATGAGCAGTTCTTC.

The chain is built from TRBV19 and TRBJ1-5; D perhaps matches TRBD1 (6 bases). The CDR3 has 15 amino acids. V dropped 5 bases and J dropped 1 base, with 12 bases sitting between them. Germline assignment: CDR1 LNHDA and CDR2 SQIVND (reference sequence). This CDR3 reads CASSVTGLSNQPQHF. CDR3 sequence (DNA): TGTGCCAGTAGTGTCACAGGGCTGAGCAATCAGCCCCAGCATTTT.

The V gene is TRBV2, the J gene TRBJ2-7; 7 bases align to TRBD2. Germline lookup yields CDR1 SNHLY and CDR2 FYNNEI. The CDR3 sequence is 13 residues long. Unmatched junction bases numbered 3, after V lost 4 bases and J lost 3 bases. As DNA, the CDR3 is TGTGCCAGCAGTGCGGGGGGTCTCTACGAGCAGTACTTC. This translates into CASSAGGLYEQYF.

This clonotype has a single count. The rearrangement joins TRBV27 to TRBJ1-1; D is possibly TRBD1 (5 bases). Trimming took 3 bases from V and 5 from J, leaving 13 bases between them. CDR3 length equals 14 residues. Germline V CDR1 and CDR2: MNHEY, SMNVEV (reference sequence). The CDR3 DNA reads TGTGCCAGCAGTTTCGGCAGGGTGGGTACTGAAGCTTTCTTT. Translated, it gives CASSFGRVGTEAFF.

A few counts support this clonotype. This chain joins TRBV20-1 and TRBJ2-1; D is uncertain. Germline CDR1 and CDR2: DFQATT and SNEGSKA (reference sequence). The germline V and J ends were trimmed by 6 bases and 2 bases, with 17 bases remaining between them. This CDR3 comprises 15 residues. The CDR3 region has the DNA TGCAGTGCAGTCCGGTCCCAGCTTCCCTACAATGAGCAGTTCTTC. Protein sequence: CSAVRSQLPYNEQFF.

The sample holds one count of this clonotype. J is TRBJ2-6 and V is TRBV10-3; TRBD1 aligns across 8 bases. The V gene's germline CDR1 is ENHRY and CDR2 SYGVKD. V dropped 10 bases and J dropped 4; count of bases not matched to a gene: 12. The CDR3 contains 16 residues. Written as DNA, the CDR3 is TGTGCCACGTCGGGACAGGCGGAATCAGGGGCCAACGTCCTGACTTTC. Translated: CATSGQAESGANVLTF.